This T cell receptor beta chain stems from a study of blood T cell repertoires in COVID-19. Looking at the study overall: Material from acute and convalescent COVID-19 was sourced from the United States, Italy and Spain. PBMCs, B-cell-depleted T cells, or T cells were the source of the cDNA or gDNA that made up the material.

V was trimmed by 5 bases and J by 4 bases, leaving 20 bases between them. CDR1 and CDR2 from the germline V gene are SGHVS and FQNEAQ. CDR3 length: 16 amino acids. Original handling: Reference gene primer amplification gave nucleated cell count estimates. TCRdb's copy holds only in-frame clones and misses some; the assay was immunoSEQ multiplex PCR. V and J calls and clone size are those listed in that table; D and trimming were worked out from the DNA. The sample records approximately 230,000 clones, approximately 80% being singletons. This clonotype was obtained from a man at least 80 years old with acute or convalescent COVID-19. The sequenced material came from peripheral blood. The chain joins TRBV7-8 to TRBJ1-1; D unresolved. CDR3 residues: CASSRGAVGVSTEAFF. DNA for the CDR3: TGTGCCAGCAGCCGAGGCGCGGTCGGGGTATCCACTGAAGCTTTCTTT.